Shown below are 16 T cell receptor beta chains from a single sample sequenced in a study of control samples from healthy donors and cancer patients. This table comes from immunoSEQ multiplex PCR, and its TCRdb copy is limited to in-frame clones, with some not included. The sample lists around 200,000 clones, approximately 95% seen once, with more than 1.1% in the top ten. Material: blood. The receptors derive from a man aged 18 to 29 in good health.

The chain couples TRBV5-1 to TRBJ1-1, with D unclear. Germline V gives CDR1 SGHRS, CDR2 YFSETQ. V dropped 5 bases and J dropped 0 bases, with 14 bases sitting between them. The length of the CDR3 is 15 residues. DNA for the CDR3: TGCGCCAGCAGTATGGCAGTTAACATGAACACTGAAGCTTTCTTT. This sequence encodes CASSMAVNMNTEAFF.

This chain joins TRBV5-4 and TRBJ2-1, with D unclear. The germline gives CDR1 SGHNT, CDR2 YYREEE (reference sequence). This CDR3 is 14 amino acids long. V was shortened by 4 bases and J by 5 bases, with 13 bases between the two germline ends. The CDR3 DNA follows: TGTGCCAGCAGCGCCCCTCGAGCGAACAATGAGCAGTTCTTC. Residues: CASSAPRANNEQFF.

V usage is TRBV24-1 and J usage is TRBJ2-5; no firm D call. The ends were cut back, 5 bases at V and 5 bases at J, with 8 bases in the middle. Germline CDR1 is KGHDR and CDR2 is SFDVKD. The CDR3 loop spans 12 amino acids. Here the CDR3 DNA reads TGTGCCACCAGTGCGATGGGGGAGACCCAGTACTTC. It specifies CATSAMGETQYF.

The genes are TRBV7-2 and TRBJ2-7; possibly TRBD1 or TRBD2 for D (5 bases each). Trimming stripped 4 bases from V and 2 bases from J, with 12 bases between. CDR3 length equals 14 residues. Germline V gene data show CDR1 as SGHTA and CDR2 as FQGNSA. This chain's CDR3 is CASSSGRQTYEQYF. The DNA for the CDR3 is TGTGCCAGCAGCTCGGGACGGCAAACCTACGAGCAGTACTTC. The full variable domain, its missing parts supplied by reference TRBV7-2 and TRBJ2-7, is GAGVSQSPSNKVTEKGKDVELRCDPISGHTALYWYRQSLGQGLEFLIYFQGNSAPDKSGLPSDRFSAERTGGSVSTLTIQRTQQEDSAVYLCASSSGRQTYEQYFGPGTRLTVT.

The rearrangement joins TRBV29-1 to TRBJ2-1; 10 nucleotides line up with TRBD2. The CDR3 is 17 amino acids. J gave up 2 bases and V 7 bases, and 14 bases lay outside the gene matches. Germline V lookup: CDR1 SQVTM, CDR2 ANQGSEA. This chain's CDR3 is CSAGLAGAPTPYNEQFF. Written as DNA, the CDR3 is TGCAGCGCGGGGCTAGCGGGGGCCCCGACCCCCTACAATGAGCAGTTCTTC.

The chain uses TRBV10-3 and TRBJ1-5; D is unclear. CDR1 ENHRY and CDR2 SYGVKD come from the germline V gene. Trimming took 10 bases from V and 5 from J, leaving 15 bases between them. The CDR3 loop spans 13 amino acids. The CDR3 sequence: CATLKGPDQPQHF. In nucleotides, the CDR3 is TGTGCCACCCTCAAAGGGCCCGATCAGCCCCAGCATTTT.

The chain joins TRBV9 to TRBJ2-7; a weak D match, TRBD2 (5 bases). V lost 2 bases and J lost 3, with 15 bases in between. This CDR3 contains 15 residues. Looked up from germline, CDR1 is SGDLS and CDR2 is YYNGEE. The CDR3 loop reads CASSVGAEIFYEQYF. Written as DNA, the CDR3 is TGTGCCAGCAGCGTCGGAGCGGAGATATTCTACGAGCAGTACTTC.

This chain connects TRBV18 to TRBJ1-1; a weak D match, TRBD1 (6 bases). The V gene's germline CDR1 is KGHSH and CDR2 LQKENI. This CDR3 region has 16 residues. Trimming cost V 0 bases and J 4 bases, with 15 bases left between them. CDR3 sequence (DNA): TGTGCCAGCTCACCACCGGAGGGGGGAACGGGCACTGAAGCTTTCTTT. Translation: CASSPPEGGTGTEAFF.

The rearrangement uses TRBV18 and TRBJ1-3; 11 bases line up with TRBD1. The V and J ends lost 3 bases and 2 bases, in that order; junction bases with no gene match: 3. This CDR3 spans 16 amino acids. The V gene's germline CDR1 is KGHSH and CDR2 LQKENI. The CDR3, as DNA: TGTGCCAGCTCACCGGGACAGGGGGTAGCTGGAAACACCATATATTTT. Its protein is CASSPGQGVAGNTIYF.

The chain combines TRBV5-1 with TRBJ1-4, with D unresolved. This CDR3 has 13 amino acids. V shed 4 bases and J shed 4 bases, with 8 bases lying between them. The germline gives CDR1 SGHRS, CDR2 YFSETQ. The CDR3: CASSGGLNEKLFF. In DNA form, the CDR3 reads TGCGCCAGCAGCGGAGGACTTAATGAAAAACTGTTTTTT.

This rearrangement joins TRBV28 to TRBJ1-5; 9 positions agree with TRBD1. The junction had 15 bases not matched to a gene; V was cut back by 4 bases and J by 2 bases. CDR1 is MDHEN, CDR2 SYDVKM, per germline. The CDR3 is 19 residues long. The DNA of the CDR3 is TGTGCCAGCAGTTCTACCCGGGACAGGGTGACCTTGGGCAATCAGCCCCAGCATTTT. Amino acids: CASSSTRDRVTLGNQPQHF.

CDR3 bases: TGTGCCAGCTCACGGGAAGACATCGGCGCACCCCTCCACTTT. Its protein product is CASSREDIGAPLHF. The chain recombines TRBV18 with TRBJ1-6; D is unresolved. This CDR3 is 14 amino acids long. V lost 4 bases to trimming and J lost 11 bases, with 15 bases between them. Per germline, CDR1 KGHSH and CDR2 LQKENI.

This clone was observed once. This sequence joins TRBV7-9 and TRBJ2-2; TRBD1 matches at 9 bases. This CDR3 is 15 amino acids long. Germline V lookup: CDR1 SEHNR, CDR2 FQNEAQ (reference sequence). Trimming at V came to 4 bases and at J to 9 bases, leaving 9 bases not matched to a gene. Here the CDR3 DNA reads TGTGCCAGCAGCTCCGGGACAGGGCGAGGATGGGAGCTGTTTTTT. Translating gives CASSSGTGRGWELFF.

The V gene is TRBV6-1, the J gene TRBJ1-1; perhaps TRBD1 as D (5 bases). The germline V gene encodes CDR1 MNHNS and CDR2 SASEGT. The V end was cut by 3 bases, the J end by 3 bases, with 23 bases between. The CDR3 length is 18 residues. CDR3: CASSDAAGASLWDTEAFF. The CDR3 coding sequence is TGTGCCAGCAGTGATGCAGCCGGGGCTTCTCTCTGGGACACTGAAGCTTTCTTT.

The rearrangement joins TRBV18 to TRBJ1-2; D gene ambiguous. This CDR3 contains 12 residues. V was clipped by 2 bases and J by 6 bases, with 7 bases between them. Germline V gives CDR1 KGHSH, CDR2 LQKENI. The CDR3 DNA follows: TGTGCCAGCTCACCAAACCTGGATGGCTACACCTTC. It specifies CASSPNLDGYTF.

This clone was detected once. V is TRBV6-1 and J is TRBJ1-1, with D perhaps matching TRBD1 (5 bases). Trimming removed 6 bases from V and 11 bases from J, with 19 bases in between. There are 13 residues in the CDR3. Per germline, CDR1 MNHNS and CDR2 SASEGT. The CDR3 DNA follows: TGTGCCAGCAGACCCCCAGAGGGGCAGTGGGCTTTCTTT. The encoded protein is CASRPPEGQWAFF.